These 20 T cell receptor beta chains share one sample of origin, sequenced in a study of regulatory T cells in long-lasting Graves disease. Time point indicated: newly diagnosed GD, antithyroid drugs for less than 3 months. RNA extracted from PBMCs served as the sequencing template. HTBI primers from iRepertoire and Arm-PCR of CDR3 regions yielded the TCR beta libraries. TCRdb redid the calling of the multiplex PCR reads with MiXCR, one entry per CDR3 protein. The table records around 240,000 distinct CDR3 sequences, under 20% of them present only once. These data were also reused for a study on T cells in Graves' hyperthyroidism and ophthalmopathy.

Sequences were derived from peripheral blood mononuclear cells (PBMCs), sampled at new diagnosis, from a patient treated with antithyroid drugs. Receptors were obtained from a woman between 25 and 40 years old with Graves disease.

This clonotype was counted a few times. The chain recombines TRBV4-2 with TRBJ2-5, with TRBD2 identical over 7 bases. CDR3 length: 16 residues. Germline values: CDR1 LGHNA, CDR2 YNFKEQ. J lost 1 base, V lost 0 bases, and 5 bases had no gene match. DNA of the CDR3: TGTGCCAGCAGCCAAGAAGCGCCTAGCGGCCAAGAGACCCAGTACTTC. Translated: CASSQEAPSGQETQYF.

In its sample, this clonotype was seen many times. The J gene is TRBJ1-1, the V gene TRBV6-1; TRBD1 might be the D (6 bases). From germline, CDR1 is MNHNS and CDR2 SASEGT. V lost 10 bases and J lost 7, with 16 bases in between. This CDR3 is 12 amino acids long. The CDR3 DNA sequence: TGTGCCACCTTCCAGGGGACTAATGAAGCTTTCTTT. It specifies CATFQGTNEAFF.

This clonotype was recorded many times. V usage is TRBV9 and J usage is TRBJ1-2; perhaps TRBD1 as D (5 bases). The germline gives CDR1 SGDLS, CDR2 YYNGEE. This CDR3 region has 15 residues. The germline V and J ends were trimmed by 0 bases and 4 bases, with 13 bases remaining between them. The CDR3: CASSVEVGPPYGYTF. The CDR3 DNA reads as TGTGCCAGCAGCGTAGAAGTGGGGCCCCCCTATGGCTACACCTTC.

There are many counts of this clonotype. This chain links TRBV4-1 with TRBJ1-2; perhaps TRBD1 as D (5 bases). The CDR3 is 13 residues long. V was cut by 1 base and J by 7 bases, with 10 bases left in between. In germline, CDR1 is MGHRA, CDR2 YSYEKL. The CDR3 region is CASSQGVRGGYTF. The CDR3 nucleotides read TGCGCCAGCAGCCAAGGGGTGAGGGGTGGCTACACCTTC.

The chain carries TRBV28 and TRBJ2-3; 10 bases fit TRBD1. The CDR3 runs 15 residues. Germline V CDR1 and CDR2: MDHEN, SYDVKM. The ends lost 8 bases at V and 5 bases at J; junction bases unmatched: 10. The CDR3 nucleotides are TGTGCCAGCTCGGACGGACAGGGGGTGAGAGATACGCAGTATTTT. Its protein product is CASSDGQGVRDTQYF.

This clonotype has ten or more counts. V and J are TRBV5-1 and TRBJ2-6; 9 bases are shared with TRBD1. The CDR3 spans 19 residues. Germline assignment: CDR1 SGHRS and CDR2 YFSETQ. The J segment lost 0 bases and the V segment lost 2 bases, leaving 9 bases of the junction unmatched. The CDR3 DNA sequence: TGCGCCAGCAGCTTCGCCGGGACAGGGTACCCCTCTGGGGCCAACGTCCTGACTTTC. Amino acid sequence: CASSFAGTGYPSGANVLTF.

This clonotype appeared many times. The chain carries TRBV12-5 and TRBJ1-4; TRBD1 matches 9 bases. J gave up 13 bases and V 0 bases, and 12 bases lay outside the gene matches. Germline V gene data show CDR1 as LGHNT and CDR2 as FRNRAP. The CDR3 runs 16 residues. The CDR3 loop is CASGLVLGTGKDPLFF. The DNA for the CDR3 is TGTGCTAGTGGTTTGGTCCTAGGGACAGGGAAAGATCCACTGTTTTTT.

This clonotype is judged medium-sized. The chain combines TRBV7-2 with TRBJ2-1, with TRBD2 matching over 10 bases. The CDR3 runs 16 residues. With 4 bases clipped from V and 1 base from J, the junction kept 4 bases outside the gene matches. Germline lookup yields CDR1 SGHTA and CDR2 FQGNSA. CDR3: CASSSYSGGSYNEQFF. In nucleotides, the CDR3 is TGTGCCAGCAGCTCCTATAGCGGGGGGTCCTACAATGAGCAGTTCTTC.

This clonotype was recorded at least ten times. This chain uses TRBV5-1 with TRBJ1-3; D gene unclear. Germline assignment: CDR1 SGHRS and CDR2 YFSETQ. V lost 5 bases to trimming and J lost 0 bases, with 12 bases between them. The CDR3 totals 15 residues. CDR3 sequence reads: CASRISSGSGNTIYF. CDR3 in DNA: TGCGCCAGCAGGATCAGTTCGGGCTCTGGAAACACCATATATTTT.

At least ten counts were recorded for this clonotype. V and J are TRBV28 and TRBJ2-7; D gene ambiguous. V was cut by 3 bases and J by 5 bases, with 8 bases left in between. Germline loops: CDR1 MDHEN, CDR2 SYDVKM. CDR3 length: 12 amino acids. The CDR3 region is CASSLLVNEQYF. In DNA, the CDR3 is TGTGCCAGCAGTTTGCTTGTGAACGAGCAGTACTTC.

This clonotype was detected a few times. This chain links TRBV5-6 with TRBJ2-2; 7 bases match TRBD2. The CDR3 loop spans 17 amino acids. V dropped 1 base and J dropped 3; count of bases not matched to a gene: 9. Germline V gene lookup returns CDR1 SGHDT and CDR2 YYEEEE. This chain's CDR3 is CASSLYPGGSYTGELFF. CDR3 nucleotide sequence: TGTGCCAGCAGCTTGTACCCCGGGGGGAGCTACACCGGGGAGCTGTTTTTT. The variable domain in full, with the rest retrieved from reference TRBV5-6 and TRBJ2-2, is DAGVTQSPTHLIKTRGQQVTLRCSPKSGHDTVSWYQQALGQGPQFIFQYYEEEERQRGNFPDRFSGHQFPNYSSELNVNALLLGDSALYLCASSLYPGGSYTGELFFGEGSRLTVL.

This clonotype came up many times. The chain recombines TRBV18 with TRBJ1-2; possibly TRBD1 for D (5 bases). The germline V gene encodes CDR1 KGHSH and CDR2 LQKENI. This CDR3 region has 14 residues. V lost 2 bases to trimming and J lost 4 bases, with 11 bases between them. This CDR3 reads CASSPEGFGYGYTF. CDR3 in DNA: TGTGCCAGCTCACCAGAGGGGTTCGGCTATGGCTACACCTTC.

This clonotype was detected ten times or more. V and J are TRBV11-3 and TRBJ2-7, with TRBD1 matching 10 bases. The CDR3 spans 15 residues. Germline trimming cut 5 bases from V and 6 bases from J; bases unmatched to any gene: 10. CDR1 and CDR2 from the germline V gene are SGHNT and YENEEA. This CDR3 is CASSPGTGEMGEQYF. As DNA, the CDR3 is TGTGCCAGCAGCCCCGGGACAGGGGAAATGGGCGAGCAGTACTTC.

This clonotype was seen just once. V and J are TRBV6-2 or TRBV6-3 and TRBJ2-7; D remains unclear. Germline values: CDR1 MNHEY, CDR2 SVGEGT. Trimming took off 6 bases at V and 2 bases at J, with 8 bases between the two ends. The CDR3 extends over 12 amino acids. The CDR3 reads CASSRLTYEQYF. Here the CDR3 DNA reads TGTGCCAGCAGCCGACTTACCTACGAGCAGTACTTC.

The chain employs TRBV12-3 or TRBV12-4 and TRBJ1-2; D might be TRBD1 (6 bases). V lost 5 bases and J lost 5, with 18 bases in between. The length of the CDR3 is 15 residues. The CDR3, as DNA: TGTGCCAGCAGTCTCCACGGGGGGCGCGAGTATGGCTACACCTTC. Translation gives CASSLHGGREYGYTF.

J is TRBJ2-1 and V is TRBV4-1; D not certain. The CDR3 runs 13 residues. Germline V gene data show CDR1 as MGHRA and CDR2 as YSYEKL. The ends were cut back, 6 bases at V and 0 bases at J, with 6 bases in the middle. The DNA of the CDR3 is TGCGCCAGCAGGGGAAGCTCCTACAATGAGCAGTTCTTC. The encoded protein is CASRGSSYNEQFF.

This clonotype has ten or more counts. J is TRBJ2-5 and V is TRBV5-6; 8 bases fit TRBD1. The trim removed 0 bases at V and 2 bases at J, leaving 9 bases unmatched. The germline V gene has CDR1 SGHDT and CDR2 YYEEEE. The CDR3 runs to 17 residues. CDR3 nucleotides: TGTGCCAGCAGCTTGGGCCCCCCGAACAGGGGGCAAGAGACCCAGTACTTC. Translated, it gives CASSLGPPNRGQETQYF.

This sequence joins TRBV7-2 and TRBJ2-1; 13 positions agree with TRBD2. The V segment lost 4 bases and the J segment 5 bases; nucleotides outside the gene matches: 5. This CDR3 comprises 16 residues. CDR1 and CDR2 (germline): SGHTA, FQGNSA. The chain's CDR3 is CASSWGGTSGNNEQFF. The CDR3 DNA reads as TGTGCCAGCAGCTGGGGGGGGACTAGCGGGAACAATGAGCAGTTCTTC. Combining the CDR3 with reference TRBV7-2 and TRBJ2-1 gives the whole variable domain GAGVSQSPSNKVTEKGKDVELRCDPISGHTALYWYRQSLGQGLEFLIYFQGNSAPDKSGLPSDRFSAERTGGSVSTLTIQRTQQEDSAVYLCASSWGGTSGNNEQFFGPGTRLTVL.

A remark on this clonotype: A read error may produce the germline difference seen at one junction end. The CDR3 bases are TGTGCCAGCAGCTTGATCGCCGGGGAGCTGTTTTTT. Its protein product is CASSLIAGELFF. V is TRBV5-1 and J is TRBJ2-2, with D hard to call. Germline V lookup: CDR1 SGHRS, CDR2 YFSETQ. The CDR3 sequence is 12 residues long.

The table lists this clonotype with a few counts. A read error may produce the germline difference seen at one junction end. This chain connects TRBV11-2 to TRBJ2-1; D is ambiguous. CDR3 size: 15 residues. CDR1 is SGHAT and CDR2 is FQNNGV in the germline V gene. The DNA of the CDR3 is TGTGCCAGCAGCTTCGAAGTGGGGTTTAACAATGAACAGTTCTTC. It specifies CASSFEVGFNNEQFF.